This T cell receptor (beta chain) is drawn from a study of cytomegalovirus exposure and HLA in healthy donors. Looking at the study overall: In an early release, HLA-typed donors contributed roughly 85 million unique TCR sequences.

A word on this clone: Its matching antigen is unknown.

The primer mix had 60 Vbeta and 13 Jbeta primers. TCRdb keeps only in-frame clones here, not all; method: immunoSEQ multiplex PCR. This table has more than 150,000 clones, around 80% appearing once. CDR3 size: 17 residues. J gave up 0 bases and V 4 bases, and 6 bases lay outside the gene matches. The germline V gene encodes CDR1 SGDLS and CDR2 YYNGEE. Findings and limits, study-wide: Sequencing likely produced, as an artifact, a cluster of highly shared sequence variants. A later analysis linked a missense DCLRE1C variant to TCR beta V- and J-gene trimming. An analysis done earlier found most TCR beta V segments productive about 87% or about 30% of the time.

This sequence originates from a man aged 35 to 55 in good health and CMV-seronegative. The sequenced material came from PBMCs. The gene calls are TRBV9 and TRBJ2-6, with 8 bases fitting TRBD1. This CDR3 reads CASSFRDRSSGANVLTF. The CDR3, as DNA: TGTGCCAGCAGCTTCAGGGACAGGAGCTCTGGGGCCAACGTCCTGACTTTC. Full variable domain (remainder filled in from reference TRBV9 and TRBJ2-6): DSGVTQTPKHLITATGQRVTLRCSPRSGDLSVYWYQQSLDQGLQFLIQYYNGEERAKGNILERFSAQQFPDLHSELNLSSLELGDSALYFCASSFRDRSSGANVLTFGAGSRLTVL.